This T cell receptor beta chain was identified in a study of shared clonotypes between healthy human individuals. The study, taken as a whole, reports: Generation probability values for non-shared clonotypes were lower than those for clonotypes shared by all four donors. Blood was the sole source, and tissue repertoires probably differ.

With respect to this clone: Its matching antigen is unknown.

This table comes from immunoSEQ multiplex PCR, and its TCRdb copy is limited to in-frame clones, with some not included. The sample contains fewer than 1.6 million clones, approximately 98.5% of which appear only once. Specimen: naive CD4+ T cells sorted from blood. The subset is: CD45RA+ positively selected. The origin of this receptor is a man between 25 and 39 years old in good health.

The DNA for the CDR3 is TGTGCCAGCAGTCCAGAGGGGTCCTCCTACGAGCAGTACTTC. Translation: CASSPEGSSYEQYF. The chain carries TRBV28 and TRBJ2-7, with D perhaps TRBD1 or TRBD2 (5 bases each). The CDR3 has 14 amino acids. CDR1 is MDHEN and CDR2 is SYDVKM in the germline V gene. V gave up 5 bases and J gave up 0 bases, with 11 bases separating them. Drawing the rest from reference TRBV28 and TRBJ2-7, the complete variable domain is DVKVTQSSRYLVKRTGEKVFLECVQDMDHENMFWYRQDPGLGLRLIYFSYDVKMKEKGDIPEGYSVSREKKERFSLILESASTNQTSMYLCASSPEGSSYEQYFGPGTRLTVT.